The T cell receptor beta chain under discussion was sequenced for a study of cytomegalovirus exposure and HLA in healthy donors. Study background: The 130 or so validation repertoires were reported in a later analysis to have been generated on the same platform as the 500 to 700 first-cohort repertoires.

The assay was immunoSEQ multiplex PCR, and TCRdb's table has in-frame clones only and misses some. Here the sample spans around 160,000 clones, approximately 81% being singletons. Concerning this clone itself: Its matching antigen is unknown.

Study-level results: As confirmed in vitro, a few CMV-associated chains were specific for CMV antigens. Rarity marked most TCR sequences, yet some public TCRs occurred in many donors.

The TCR was taken from a man aged 25 to 40 in good health and CMV-seropositive. What was sequenced was PBMCs.

The CDR3 DNA reads TGTGCCAGCGGGGGGGGGAGCTCCTATAATTCACCCCTCCACTTT. Its protein is CASGGGSSYNSPLHF. The chain is built from TRBV28 and TRBJ1-6, with TRBD1 as a possible D gene (5 bases). Trimming removed 8 bases at V and 0 bases at J, with 11 bases between. The CDR3 sequence is 15 residues long. The germline V gene has CDR1 MDHEN and CDR2 SYDVKM. The entire variable domain, with the rest obtained from reference TRBV28 and TRBJ1-6, is as follows: DVKVTQSSRYLVKRTGEKVFLECVQDMDHENMFWYRQDPGLGLRLIYFSYDVKMKEKGDIPEGYSVSREKKERFSLILESASTNQTSMYLCASGGGSSYNSPLHFGNGTRLTVT.